The rows below give T cell receptor beta chains drawn from one sample of a study of CD8+ T cells in alopecia areata. Assay used: immunoSEQ multiplex PCR; TCRdb lists only in-frame clones, some missing. The sample yields 100,000 to 130,000 clones, 84% seen once. The sample was CD8+ T cells sorted from blood, taken at week 24, from a patient treated with tofacitinib. These receptors were taken from a human donor with alopecia areata. Both conserved end residues are part of each CDR3. The order of the fields is V gene, clone size, D gene, J gene, CDR3 protein, CDR3 DNA. A D gene is named only where the DNA matches it firmly. Size is omitted from some rows. Given values are once, few, many or a class for expanded clones.

v_call: TRBV15
clone_size: -
d_call: -
j_call: TRBJ2-7
cdr3_aa: CATSRGTTYEQYF
cdr3_nt: TGTGCCACCAGCAGAGGGACCACCTACGAGCAGTACTTC

v_call: TRBV5-1
clone_size: -
d_call: TRBD2
j_call: TRBJ2-1
cdr3_aa: CASSLAGAYNEQFF
cdr3_nt: TGCGCCAGCAGCCTCGCGGGGGCCTACAATGAGCAGTTCTTC

v_call: TRBV5-6
clone_size: -
d_call: TRBD1
j_call: TRBJ1-1
cdr3_aa: CASSPGTEKAFF
cdr3_nt: TGTGCCAGCAGCCCGGGGACAGAGAAAGCTTTCTTT

v_call: TRBV6-1
clone_size: -
d_call: TRBD1
j_call: TRBJ1-5
cdr3_aa: CASSERTGAKPQHF
cdr3_nt: TGTGCCAGCAGTGAGCGGACAGGGGCAAAACCCCAGCATTTT

v_call: TRBV7-2
clone_size: -
d_call: TRBD2
j_call: TRBJ2-5
cdr3_aa: CASSLVSGGGGETQYF
cdr3_nt: TGTGCCAGCAGCTTAGTCTCGGGGGGAGGAGGAGAGACCCAGTACTTC

v_call: TRBV7-7
clone_size: -
d_call: TRBD2
j_call: TRBJ2-1
cdr3_aa: CASSLGTGLRYNEQFF
cdr3_nt: TGTGCTAGCAGCTTAGGGACGGGACTAAGATACAATGAGCAGTTCTTC

v_call: TRBV27
clone_size: -
d_call: -
j_call: TRBJ1-6
cdr3_aa: CASSRYPHGREGNSPLHF
cdr3_nt: TGTGCCAGCAGCCGTTATCCCCATGGCAGGGAAGGCAATTCACCCCTCCACTTT

v_call: TRBV19
clone_size: -
d_call: TRBD1
j_call: TRBJ1-6
cdr3_aa: CAARGTGVSPLHF
cdr3_nt: TGTGCCGCCAGAGGGACAGGGGTATCACCCCTCCACTTT

v_call: TRBV2
clone_size: -
d_call: TRBD1
j_call: TRBJ2-5
cdr3_aa: CASRPIGQVPQETQYF
cdr3_nt: TGTGCCAGCAGACCCATCGGACAGGTCCCCCAAGAGACCCAGTACTTC

v_call: TRBV4-2
clone_size: -
d_call: -
j_call: TRBJ2-7
cdr3_aa: CASSQVGRSYEQYF
cdr3_nt: TGTGCCAGCAGCCAAGTGGGCCGGTCCTACGAGCAGTACTTC

v_call: TRBV29-1
clone_size: -
d_call: TRBD1
j_call: TRBJ2-5
cdr3_aa: CSVLRGRRETQYF
cdr3_nt: TGCAGCGTCCTCAGGGGGCGCAGGGAGACCCAGTACTTC

v_call: TRBV6-1
clone_size: -
d_call: -
j_call: TRBJ2-7
cdr3_aa: CASSALDGYEQYF
cdr3_nt: TGTGCCAGCAGTGCCTTGGACGGCTACGAGCAGTACTTC

v_call: TRBV18
clone_size: -
d_call: -
j_call: TRBJ1-1
cdr3_aa: CASSPEMGMNTEAFF
cdr3_nt: TGTGCCAGCTCACCAGAAATGGGGATGAACACTGAAGCTTTCTTT

v_call: TRBV14
clone_size: -
d_call: -
j_call: TRBJ2-1
cdr3_aa: CASSPLPANEQFF
cdr3_nt: TGTGCCAGCAGCCCCCTTCCTGCCAATGAGCAGTTCTTC

v_call: TRBV4-3
clone_size: -
d_call: -
j_call: TRBJ1-2
cdr3_aa: CASSQDSVRGRGFGYF
cdr3_nt: -

v_call: TRBV6-1
clone_size: -
d_call: -
j_call: TRBJ1-2
cdr3_aa: CASSEGADYGYTF
cdr3_nt: TGTGCCAGCAGTGAAGGGGCAGACTATGGCTACACCTTC

v_call: TRBV4-3
clone_size: -
d_call: -
j_call: TRBJ2-3
cdr3_aa: CASSQGLRATDTQYF
cdr3_nt: TGCGCCAGCAGCCAGGGACTGCGGGCCACAGATACGCAGTATTTT

v_call: TRBV6-5
clone_size: once
d_call: TRBD1
j_call: TRBJ1-2
cdr3_aa: CASTWAGTDPNGYTF
cdr3_nt: TGTGCCAGCACATGGGCTGGGACAGATCCTAATGGCTACACCTTC

v_call: TRBV2
clone_size: -
d_call: -
j_call: TRBJ2-7
cdr3_aa: CASSPQGEAYEQYF
cdr3_nt: TGTGCCAGCAGTCCTCAGGGTGAGGCCTACGAGCAGTACTTC

v_call: TRBV7-9
clone_size: few
d_call: -
j_call: TRBJ2-3
cdr3_aa: CASSLVGTDTQYF
cdr3_nt: TGTGCCAGCAGCTTGGTCGGCACAGATACGCAGTATTTT

v_call: TRBV27
clone_size: -
d_call: -
j_call: TRBJ2-1
cdr3_aa: CATQSWGGFDQFF
cdr3_nt: TGTGCCACCCAGAGTTGGGGGGGCTTTGATCAGTTCTTC

v_call: TRBV27
clone_size: -
d_call: TRBD2
j_call: TRBJ2-7
cdr3_aa: CASSLSSGGSYEQYF
cdr3_nt: TGTGCCAGCAGTTTATCGTCGGGAGGATCCTACGAGCAGTACTTC

v_call: TRBV5-6
clone_size: once
d_call: -
j_call: TRBJ2-5
cdr3_aa: CASSSTGIQETQYF
cdr3_nt: TGTGCCAGCAGCTCCACAGGGATACAAGAGACCCAGTACTTC

v_call: TRBV7-6
clone_size: -
d_call: -
j_call: TRBJ2-6
cdr3_aa: CASSSVAGANVLTF
cdr3_nt: TGTGCCAGCAGCTCCGTGGCTGGGGCCAACGTCCTGACTTTC

v_call: TRBV2
clone_size: -
d_call: TRBD2
j_call: TRBJ2-2
cdr3_aa: CASRLTSGGELFF
cdr3_nt: TGTGCCAGCAGGCTCACTAGCGGCGGGGAGCTGTTTTTT

v_call: TRBV6-4
clone_size: few
d_call: -
j_call: TRBJ2-3
cdr3_aa: CASSYGGTDTQYF
cdr3_nt: TGTGCCAGCAGTTACGGTGGCACAGATACGCAGTATTTT

v_call: TRBV15
clone_size: -
d_call: -
j_call: TRBJ2-5
cdr3_aa: CATSSFIALQETQYF
cdr3_nt: TGTGCCACCAGCTCTTTTATAGCCCTTCAAGAGACCCAGTACTTC

v_call: TRBV23-1
clone_size: -
d_call: TRBD1
j_call: TRBJ2-2
cdr3_aa: CASSQSRGQGPIPGELFF
cdr3_nt: TGCGCCAGCAGTCAATCGAGGGGGCAGGGGCCCATCCCCGGGGAGCTGTTTTTT

v_call: TRBV4-2
clone_size: -
d_call: TRBD2
j_call: TRBJ2-1
cdr3_aa: CASSPEQASGASNEQFF
cdr3_nt: TGTGCCAGCAGCCCGGAGCAGGCTAGCGGGGCTTCAAATGAGCAGTTCTTC

v_call: TRBV29-1
clone_size: -
d_call: TRBD1
j_call: TRBJ2-5
cdr3_aa: CSVEGGSGQGQETQYF
cdr3_nt: TGCAGCGTTGAAGGTGGTTCCGGACAGGGACAAGAGACCCAGTACTTC

v_call: TRBV29-1
clone_size: -
d_call: -
j_call: TRBJ2-7
cdr3_aa: CSVVETGSYEQYF
cdr3_nt: TGCAGCGTTGTAGAGACAGGTTCCTACGAGCAGTACTTC

v_call: TRBV4-3
clone_size: -
d_call: TRBD2
j_call: TRBJ2-1
cdr3_aa: CASSQVAGGQHYEQFF
cdr3_nt: TGCGCCAGCAGCCAAGTAGCGGGGGGGCAACATTATGAGCAGTTCTTC

v_call: TRBV7-6
clone_size: -
d_call: -
j_call: TRBJ2-7
cdr3_aa: CASSRGAGYEQYF
cdr3_nt: TGTGCCAGCAGCCGGGGGGCAGGCTACGAGCAGTACTTC

v_call: TRBV5-1
clone_size: -
d_call: -
j_call: TRBJ2-3
cdr3_aa: CASSPIDPAADTQYF
cdr3_nt: TGCGCCAGCAGCCCCATCGACCCCGCCGCAGATACGCAGTATTTT

v_call: TRBV27
clone_size: few
d_call: TRBD2
j_call: TRBJ2-7
cdr3_aa: CASSLGGGEQYF
cdr3_nt: TGTGCCAGCAGTCTTGGGGGGGGAGAGCAGTACTTC

v_call: TRBV29-1
clone_size: -
d_call: -
j_call: TRBJ2-5
cdr3_aa: CSVGFRGSQETQYF
cdr3_nt: TGCAGCGTTGGATTCCGCGGGTCCCAAGAGACCCAGTACTTC

v_call: TRBV5-1
clone_size: -
d_call: -
j_call: TRBJ2-7
cdr3_aa: CASSWMDALATYEQYF
cdr3_nt: TGCGCCAGCAGCTGGATGGACGCTCTAGCAACCTACGAGCAGTACTTC

v_call: TRBV11-2
clone_size: -
d_call: TRBD2
j_call: TRBJ2-5
cdr3_aa: CASRLAGGRETQYF
cdr3_nt: TGTGCCAGTAGACTAGCGGGGGGTCGAGAGACCCAGTACTTC

v_call: TRBV12-5
clone_size: -
d_call: TRBD2
j_call: TRBJ2-7
cdr3_aa: CASGPGGFFLEQYF
cdr3_nt: TGTGCTAGTGGACCCGGGGGGTTCTTTCTGGAGCAGTACTTC

v_call: TRBV4-2
clone_size: -
d_call: TRBD1
j_call: TRBJ1-2
cdr3_aa: CASSRSGTDFYGYTF
cdr3_nt: TGTGCCAGCAGCCGCTCCGGGACAGACTTCTATGGCTACACCTTC

v_call: TRBV4-3
clone_size: -
d_call: -
j_call: TRBJ2-1
cdr3_aa: CASSQEIPSMYNEQFF
cdr3_nt: TGCGCCAGCAGCCAAGAAATCCCCAGCATGTACAATGAGCAGTTCTTC

v_call: TRBV27
clone_size: -
d_call: TRBD1
j_call: TRBJ1-2
cdr3_aa: CASSPRGQVYGYTF
cdr3_nt: TGTGCCAGCAGTCCCAGGGGGCAGGTCTATGGCTACACCTTC

v_call: TRBV10-3
clone_size: -
d_call: -
j_call: TRBJ1-2
cdr3_aa: CAISESATFYGYTF
cdr3_nt: TGTGCCATCAGTGAGTCCGCCACCTTCTATGGCTACACCTTC

v_call: TRBV7-9
clone_size: -
d_call: TRBD2
j_call: TRBJ2-5
cdr3_aa: CASRSSGTKETQYF
cdr3_nt: TGTGCCAGCAGATCCTCCGGGACTAAAGAGACCCAGTACTTC

v_call: TRBV27
clone_size: -
d_call: TRBD2
j_call: TRBJ2-1
cdr3_aa: CASSLLAGGPDEQFF
cdr3_nt: TGTGCCAGCAGTTTACTAGCGGGGGGCCCTGATGAGCAGTTCTTC

v_call: TRBV4-1
clone_size: -
d_call: -
j_call: TRBJ1-2
cdr3_aa: CASSQEPQGLSPYGYTF
cdr3_nt: TGCGCCAGCAGCCAAGAGCCCCAGGGACTCTCTCCCTATGGCTACACCTTC

v_call: TRBV4-1
clone_size: -
d_call: -
j_call: TRBJ2-5
cdr3_aa: CASSQVLASEETQYF
cdr3_nt: TGCGCCAGCAGCCAAGTTTTGGCTTCGGAAGAGACCCAGTACTTC